This T cell receptor (beta chain) was identified during a study of T cells after yellow fever vaccination. 5'RACE template switching produced TCR cDNA carrying a universal primer site and UMIs. TCRdb reprocessed the 5' RACE reads with MiXCR, giving one entry per CDR3 protein. This sample has approximately 550,000 distinct CDR3 sequences; over 15% occur once, and the top ten carry over 11%. This clonotype was seen just once. V dropped 9 bases and J dropped 3 bases, with 9 bases sitting between them. The CDR3 has 12 residues. Germline V CDR1 and CDR2: SGHRS, YFSETQ. The receptor was derived from a man aged 30 to 45 who received the YFV17D yellow fever vaccine. V usage is TRBV5-1 and J usage is TRBJ2-2; D is unresolved. Specimen: PBMCs, collected 15 days after the yellow fever booster vaccination. This chain's CDR3 is CATRTDTGELFF. Here the CDR3 DNA reads TGCGCCACCAGAACAGACACCGGGGAGCTGTTTTTT. Full variable domain (rest looked up from reference TRBV5-1 and TRBJ2-2): KAGVTQTPRYLIKTRGQQVTLSCSPISGHRSVSWYQQTPGQGLQFLFEYFSETQRNKGNFPGRFSGRQFSNSRSEMNVSTLELGDSALYLCATRTDTGELFFGEGSRLTVL.